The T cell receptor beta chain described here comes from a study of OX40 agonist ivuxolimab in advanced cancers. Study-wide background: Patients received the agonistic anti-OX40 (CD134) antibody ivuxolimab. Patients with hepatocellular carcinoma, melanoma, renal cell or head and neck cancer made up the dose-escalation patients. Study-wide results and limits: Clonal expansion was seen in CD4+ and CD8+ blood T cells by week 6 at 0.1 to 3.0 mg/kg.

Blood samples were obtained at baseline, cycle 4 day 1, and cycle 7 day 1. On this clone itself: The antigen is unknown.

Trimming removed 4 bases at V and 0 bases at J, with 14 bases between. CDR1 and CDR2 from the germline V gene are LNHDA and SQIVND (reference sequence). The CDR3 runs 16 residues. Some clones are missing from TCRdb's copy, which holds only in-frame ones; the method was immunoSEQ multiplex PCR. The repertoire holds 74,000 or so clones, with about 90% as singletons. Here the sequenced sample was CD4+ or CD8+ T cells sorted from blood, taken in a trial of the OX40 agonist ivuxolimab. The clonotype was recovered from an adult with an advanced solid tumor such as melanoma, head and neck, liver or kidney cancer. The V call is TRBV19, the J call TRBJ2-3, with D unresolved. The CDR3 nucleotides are TGTGCCAGTAGTACTCGGCGTAAATCTAGCACAGATACGCAGTATTTT. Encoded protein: CASSTRRKSSTDTQYF. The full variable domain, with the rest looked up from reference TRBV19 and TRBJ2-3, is DGGITQSPKYLFRKEGQNVTLSCEQNLNHDAMYWYRQDPGQGLRLIYYSQIVNDFQKGDIAEGYSVSREKKESFPLTVTSAQKNPTAFYLCASSTRRKSSTDTQYFGPGTRLTVL.